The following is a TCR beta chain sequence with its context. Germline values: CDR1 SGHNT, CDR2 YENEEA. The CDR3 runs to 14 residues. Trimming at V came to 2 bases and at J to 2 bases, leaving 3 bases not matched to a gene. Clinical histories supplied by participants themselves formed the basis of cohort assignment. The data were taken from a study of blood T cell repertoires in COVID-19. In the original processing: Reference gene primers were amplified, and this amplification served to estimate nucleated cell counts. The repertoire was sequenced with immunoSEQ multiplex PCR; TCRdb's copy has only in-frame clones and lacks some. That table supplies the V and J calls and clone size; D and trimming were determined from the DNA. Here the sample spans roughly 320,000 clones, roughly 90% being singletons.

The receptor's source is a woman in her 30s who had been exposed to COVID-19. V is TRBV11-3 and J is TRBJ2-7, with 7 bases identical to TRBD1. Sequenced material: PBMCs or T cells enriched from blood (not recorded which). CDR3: CASSLQGQTYEQYF. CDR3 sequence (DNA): TGTGCCAGCAGCTTACAGGGACAGACCTACGAGCAGTACTTC. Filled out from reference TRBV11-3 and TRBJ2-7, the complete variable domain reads EAGVVQSPRYKIIEKKQPVAFWCNPISGHNTLYWYLQNLGQGPELLIRYENEEAVDDSQLPKDRFSAERLKGVDSTLKIQPAELGDSAVYLCASSLQGQTYEQYFGPGTRLTVT.